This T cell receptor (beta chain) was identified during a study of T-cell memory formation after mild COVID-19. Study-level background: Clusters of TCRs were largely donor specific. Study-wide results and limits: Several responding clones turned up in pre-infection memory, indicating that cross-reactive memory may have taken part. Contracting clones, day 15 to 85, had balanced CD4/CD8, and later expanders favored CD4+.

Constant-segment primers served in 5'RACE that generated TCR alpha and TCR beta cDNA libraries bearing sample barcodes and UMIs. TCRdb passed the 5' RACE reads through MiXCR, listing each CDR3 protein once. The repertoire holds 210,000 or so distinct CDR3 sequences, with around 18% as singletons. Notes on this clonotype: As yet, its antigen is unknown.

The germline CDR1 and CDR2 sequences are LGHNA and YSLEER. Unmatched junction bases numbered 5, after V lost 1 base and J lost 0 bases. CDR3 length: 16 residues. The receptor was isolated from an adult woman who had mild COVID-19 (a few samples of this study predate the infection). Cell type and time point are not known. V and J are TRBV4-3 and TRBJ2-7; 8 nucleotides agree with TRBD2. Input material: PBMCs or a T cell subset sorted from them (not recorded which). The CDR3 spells CASSQVAGGHSYEQYF. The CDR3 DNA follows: TGCGCCAGCAGCCAAGTCGCGGGAGGCCACTCCTACGAGCAGTACTTC.